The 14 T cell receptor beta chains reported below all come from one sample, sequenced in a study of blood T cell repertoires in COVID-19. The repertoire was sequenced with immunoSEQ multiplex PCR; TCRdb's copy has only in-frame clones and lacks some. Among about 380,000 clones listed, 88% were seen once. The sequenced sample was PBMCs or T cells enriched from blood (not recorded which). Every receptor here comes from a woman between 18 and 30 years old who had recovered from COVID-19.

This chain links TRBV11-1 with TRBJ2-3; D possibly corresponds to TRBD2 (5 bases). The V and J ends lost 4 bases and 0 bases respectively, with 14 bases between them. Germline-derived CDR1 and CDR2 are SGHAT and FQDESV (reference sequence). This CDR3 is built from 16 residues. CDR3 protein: CASSSPDWISTDTQYF. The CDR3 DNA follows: TGTGCCAGCAGCTCTCCGGACTGGATTAGCACAGATACGCAGTATTTT.

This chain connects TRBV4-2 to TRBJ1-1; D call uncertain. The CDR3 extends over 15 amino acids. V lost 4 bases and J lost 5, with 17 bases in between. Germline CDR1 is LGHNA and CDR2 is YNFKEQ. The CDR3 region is CASSPTAGEGTEAFF. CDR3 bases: TGTGCCAGCAGCCCAACCGCCGGGGAAGGGACTGAAGCTTTCTTT.

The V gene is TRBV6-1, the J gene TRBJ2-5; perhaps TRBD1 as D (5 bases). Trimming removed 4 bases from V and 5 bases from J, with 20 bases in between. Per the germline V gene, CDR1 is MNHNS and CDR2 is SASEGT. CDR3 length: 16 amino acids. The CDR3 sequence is CASSASTAQVRETQYF. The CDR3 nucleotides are TGTGCCAGCAGTGCCTCGACAGCGCAGGTCAGGGAGACCCAGTACTTC.

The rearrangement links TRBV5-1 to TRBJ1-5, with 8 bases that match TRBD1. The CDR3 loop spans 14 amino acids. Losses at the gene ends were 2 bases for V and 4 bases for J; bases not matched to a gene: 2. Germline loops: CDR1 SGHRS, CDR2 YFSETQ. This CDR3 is CASSFRGRNQPQHF. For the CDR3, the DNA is TGCGCCAGCAGCTTCAGGGGGCGGAATCAGCCCCAGCATTTT.

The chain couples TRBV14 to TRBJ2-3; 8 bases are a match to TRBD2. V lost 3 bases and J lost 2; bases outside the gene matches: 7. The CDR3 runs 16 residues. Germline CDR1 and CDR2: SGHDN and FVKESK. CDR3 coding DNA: TGTGCCAGCAGCCACCATAGCGGGGTCTCCACAGATACGCAGTATTTT. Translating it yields CASSHHSGVSTDTQYF.

The DNA for the CDR3 is TGCAGTGCTAGTCAGGGTCTGAGCAATCAGCCCCAGCATTTT. It codes for CSASQGLSNQPQHF. The chain has TRBV20-1 and TRBJ1-5, with a tentative D call TRBD1 (5 bases). The germline gives CDR1 DFQATT, CDR2 SNEGSKA (reference sequence). CDR3 length: 14 amino acids. V lost 3 bases to trimming and J lost 1 base, with 10 bases between them.

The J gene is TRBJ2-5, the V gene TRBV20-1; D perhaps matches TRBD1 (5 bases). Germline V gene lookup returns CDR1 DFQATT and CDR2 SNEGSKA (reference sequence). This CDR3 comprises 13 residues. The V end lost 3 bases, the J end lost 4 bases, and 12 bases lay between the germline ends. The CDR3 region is CSASMDGAETQYF. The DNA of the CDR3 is TGCAGTGCTAGTATGGATGGGGCAGAGACCCAGTACTTC.

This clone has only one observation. In DNA form, the CDR3 reads TGTGCCAGCAGCCAAGATGCTAGCGGTTATAACAATGAGCAGTTCTTC. As protein: CASSQDASGYNNEQFF. The rearrangement links TRBV3-1 (or the pseudogene TRBV3-2) to TRBJ2-1; TRBD2 matches 7 bases. V was clipped by 0 bases and J by 5 bases; unmatched bases: 7. The CDR3 totals 16 residues. In germline, CDR1 is LGHDT, CDR2 YNNKEL (reference sequence).

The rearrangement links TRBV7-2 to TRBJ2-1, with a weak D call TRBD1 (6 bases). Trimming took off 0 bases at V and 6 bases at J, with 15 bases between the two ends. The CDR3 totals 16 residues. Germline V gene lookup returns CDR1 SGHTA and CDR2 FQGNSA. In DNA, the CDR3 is TGTGCCAGCAGCTTAGCGCGGCTGGGGGCGGCCAATGAGCAGTTCTTC. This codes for CASSLARLGAANEQFF. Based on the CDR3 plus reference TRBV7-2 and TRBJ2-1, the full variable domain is GAGVSQSPSNKVTEKGKDVELRCDPISGHTALYWYRQSLGQGLEFLIYFQGNSAPDKSGLPSDRFSAERTGGSVSTLTIQRTQQEDSAVYLCASSLARLGAANEQFFGPGTRLTVL.

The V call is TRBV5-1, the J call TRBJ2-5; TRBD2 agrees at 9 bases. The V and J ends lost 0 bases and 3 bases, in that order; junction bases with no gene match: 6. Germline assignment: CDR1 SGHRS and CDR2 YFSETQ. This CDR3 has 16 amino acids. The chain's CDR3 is CASSLGDLAGKETQYF. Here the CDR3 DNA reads TGCGCCAGCAGCTTGGGGGACCTAGCGGGGAAAGAGACCCAGTACTTC.

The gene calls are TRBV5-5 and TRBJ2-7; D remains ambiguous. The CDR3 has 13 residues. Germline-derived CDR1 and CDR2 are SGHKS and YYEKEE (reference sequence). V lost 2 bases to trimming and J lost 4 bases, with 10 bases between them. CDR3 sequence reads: CASSLISDYEQYF. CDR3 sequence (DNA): TGTGCCAGCAGCTTAATATCAGATTACGAGCAGTACTTC.

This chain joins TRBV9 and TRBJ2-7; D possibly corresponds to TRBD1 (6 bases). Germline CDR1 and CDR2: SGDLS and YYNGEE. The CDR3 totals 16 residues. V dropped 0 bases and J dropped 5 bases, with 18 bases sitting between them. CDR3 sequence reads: CASSVAPGDPLDEQYF. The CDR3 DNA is TGTGCCAGCAGCGTAGCGCCAGGGGATCCCTTAGACGAGCAGTACTTC.

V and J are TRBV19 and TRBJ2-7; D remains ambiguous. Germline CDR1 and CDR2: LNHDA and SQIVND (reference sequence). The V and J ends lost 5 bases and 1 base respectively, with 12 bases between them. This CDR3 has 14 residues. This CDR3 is CASSENGRSYEQYF. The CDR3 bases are TGTGCCAGTAGTGAAAACGGCAGGTCCTACGAGCAGTACTTC.

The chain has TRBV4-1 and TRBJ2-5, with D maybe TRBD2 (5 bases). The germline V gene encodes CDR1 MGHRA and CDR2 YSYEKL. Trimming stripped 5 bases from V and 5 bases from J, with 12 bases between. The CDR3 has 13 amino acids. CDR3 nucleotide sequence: TGCGCCAGCAGCACTACGGGAATGGAGACCCAGTACTTC. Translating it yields CASSTTGMETQYF.